Following are 27 T cell receptor beta chains from one sample sequenced in a study of shared clonotypes between healthy human individuals. The repertoire was sequenced with immunoSEQ multiplex PCR; TCRdb's copy has only in-frame clones and lacks some. This sample has roughly 1 million clones, with around 82% found just once. Sequencing was done on a sample of memory CD4+ T cells from PBMCs. Regarding subset: CD45RA-negative fraction. These receptors originate from a man in his late teens or twenties in good health. Some clones in this sample may be carry-over from other donors' samples.

V usage is TRBV10-3 and J usage is TRBJ1-1, with 9 bases that match TRBD1. CDR1 and CDR2 (germline): ENHRY, SYGVKD. This CDR3 spans 19 amino acids. V was pared by 6 bases and J by 6 bases, with 23 bases of the junction left unmatched. The CDR3 is CAIRDPPGVGTGKFAEAFF. For the CDR3, the DNA is TGTGCCATCAGGGACCCCCCCGGGGTCGGGACAGGGAAGTTCGCTGAAGCTTTCTTT.

Notes on this clone: The junction departs from the called germline gene at one end, perhaps through a read error. The chain couples TRBV15 to TRBJ1-5; TRBD1 might be the D (5 bases). CDR3 length: 11 residues. Germline V gene sequence: CDR1 LNHNV, CDR2 YYDKDF (reference sequence). The CDR3 reads CATSREGVWDF. The DNA of the CDR3 is TGTGCCACCAGCAGAGAGGGGGTTTGGGATTTT.

This chain joins TRBV5-1 and TRBJ1-2; 11 positions match TRBD1. Looked up from germline, CDR1 is SGHRS and CDR2 is YFSETQ. With V trimmed by 4 bases and J by 8 bases, 13 bases remained unmatched. This CDR3 has 16 amino acids. The DNA for the CDR3 is TGCGCCAGCAGCATAACCAAAGGACAGGGGGCCATAGGCTACACCTTC. Its protein product is CASSITKGQGAIGYTF.

Turning to this clone: The same CDR3 arises from other DNA sequences in this sample as well. The chain joins TRBV5-1 to TRBJ2-3, with 13 bases aligning to TRBD2. From germline, CDR1 is SGHRS and CDR2 YFSETQ. This CDR3 region has 17 residues. V lost 4 bases, J lost 0 bases, and 5 bases stayed unmatched. The DNA of the CDR3 is TGCGCCAGCAGCCCGGGACTAGCGGGACCTAGCACAGATACGCAGTATTTT. Its translation is CASSPGLAGPSTDTQYF.

The sample holds one count of this clone. The V gene is TRBV4-2, the J gene TRBJ2-3; 9 bases line up with TRBD2. Germline V gene data show CDR1 as LGHNA and CDR2 as YNFKEQ. The junction had 13 bases not matched to a gene; V was cut back by 0 bases and J by 3 bases. The CDR3 is 19 amino acids. The CDR3 coding sequence is TGTGCCAGCAGCCAAGATTGGGCGACTAGCGGTGTGGGTACAGATACGCAGTATTTT. Protein: CASSQDWATSGVGTDTQYF.

V usage is TRBV28 and J usage is TRBJ2-7; D assignment may be TRBD1 or TRBD2 (5 bases each). This CDR3 is built from 12 residues. V lost 6 bases and J lost 6, with 12 bases in between. Germline CDR1 reads MDHEN; CDR2 reads SYDVKM. CDR3 in DNA: TGTGCCAGCAGAGAGGGACCCTCCGAGCAGTACTTC. Translation gives CASREGPSEQYF.

The chain links TRBV4-3 to TRBJ2-1, with TRBD2 matching over 7 bases. Germline trimming cut 4 bases from V and 7 bases from J; bases unmatched to any gene: 16. CDR1 and CDR2 (germline): LGHNA, YSLEER. This CDR3 region has 17 residues. In DNA, the CDR3 is TGCGCCAGCAGCCCTCAAGCCGGCGGGAGTTCGAGGAATGAGCAGTTCTTC. This codes for CASSPQAGGSSRNEQFF.

The chain recombines TRBV12-5 with TRBJ2-3; TRBD2 is a possible D gene (6 bases). The CDR3 runs 16 residues. V lost 2 bases and J 4 bases, leaving 16 bases between the germline ends. Germline V gene data show CDR1 as LGHNT and CDR2 as FRNRAP. CDR3 bases: TGTGCTAGTGGTTTGACGGGGGAACGGGAGCCAGATACGCAGTATTTT. Its translation: CASGLTGEREPDTQYF.

This chain connects TRBV5-4 to TRBJ2-1; D possibly uses TRBD1 or TRBD2 (5 bases each). Per germline, CDR1 SGHNT and CDR2 YYREEE (reference sequence). This CDR3 contains 16 residues. V shed 4 bases and J shed 5 bases, with 19 bases lying between them. Here the CDR3 reads CASSTSGARINNEQFF. For the CDR3, the DNA is TGTGCCAGCAGCACCTCCGGGGCAAGAATAAACAATGAGCAGTTCTTC. The full variable domain, in which reference TRBV5-4 and TRBJ2-1 provide the parts outside the CDR3, is ETGVTQSPTHLIKTRGQQVTLRCSSQSGHNTVSWYQQALGQGPQFIFQYYREEENGRGNFPPRFSGLQFPNYSSELNVNALELDDSALYLCASSTSGARINNEQFFGPGTRLTVL.

This clone has just a few counts. The chain employs TRBV2 and TRBJ2-7; 7 bases are shared with TRBD2. Germline V gene lookup returns CDR1 SNHLY and CDR2 FYNNEI. This CDR3 is built from 14 residues. After removal of 8 bases from V and 3 bases from J, the junction contained 10 bases not matched to a gene. CDR3 sequence reads: CASSGGLAVYEQYF. The CDR3, as DNA: TGTGCCAGCTCTGGAGGCCTAGCGGTCTACGAGCAGTACTTC.

The rearrangement uses TRBV27 and TRBJ1-1, with D perhaps matching TRBD1 (5 bases). Germline V gene sequence: CDR1 MNHEY, CDR2 SMNVEV (reference sequence). Trimming took off 4 bases at V and 4 bases at J, with 13 bases between the two ends. The CDR3 runs 14 residues. CDR3 loop: CASSYRDGVTEAFF. The CDR3 DNA sequence: TGTGCCAGCAGTTACCGGGACGGGGTCACTGAAGCTTTCTTT.

The V call is TRBV19, the J call TRBJ2-1; D is unclear. Trimming removed 8 bases at V and 0 bases at J, with 14 bases between. The germline V gene encodes CDR1 LNHDA and CDR2 SQIVND (reference sequence). The CDR3 runs 15 residues. The CDR3 region is CASGSLPSSYNEQFF. CDR3 DNA: TGTGCCAGTGGGTCCCTGCCTAGCTCCTACAATGAGCAGTTCTTC.

DNA for the CDR3: TGCAGCGCGGCAGGGGGGGCGGCAACAGATACGCAGTATTTT. Protein sequence: CSAAGGAATDTQYF. The chain uses TRBV29-1 and TRBJ2-3; the D gene could be TRBD1 or TRBD2 (7 bases each). The CDR3 sequence is 14 residues long. V lost 7 bases and J 3 bases, leaving 17 bases between the germline ends. Per germline, CDR1 SQVTM and CDR2 ANQGSEA.

The chain carries TRBV28 and TRBJ1-4, with TRBD1 as a possible D gene (5 bases). The CDR3 totals 13 residues. CDR1 is MDHEN, CDR2 SYDVKM, per germline. V shed 6 bases and J shed 8 bases, with 13 bases lying between them. CDR3 sequence (DNA): TGTGCCAGCAGCCTTAGGACAACCGAAAAACTGTTTTTT. Encoded protein: CASSLRTTEKLFF.

The chain's CDR3 is CASNGQGTSYEQYF. CDR3 in DNA: TGTGCCAGCAACGGACAGGGGACCTCCTACGAGCAGTACTTC. The genes are TRBV2 and TRBJ2-7; 9 nucleotides match TRBD1. The CDR3 runs to 14 residues. J gave up 0 bases and V 7 bases, and 4 bases lay outside the gene matches. Per the germline V gene, CDR1 is SNHLY and CDR2 is FYNNEI.

The chain links TRBV5-4 to TRBJ2-3, with D unclear. V was clipped by 8 bases and J by 1 base, with 14 bases between them. This CDR3 contains 14 residues. The germline V gene has CDR1 SGHNT and CDR2 YYREEE (reference sequence). The CDR3 region is CASPGVVGTDTQYF. CDR3 nucleotide sequence: TGTGCCAGTCCCGGAGTGGTAGGCACAGATACGCAGTATTTT.

The chain links TRBV19 to TRBJ2-4; possible D gene TRBD2, 5 bases. Between the trimmed V and J ends, which lost 6 bases and 9 bases, there was a span of 18 bases. This CDR3 region has 14 residues. Germline V gene data show CDR1 as LNHDA and CDR2 as SQIVND (reference sequence). The CDR3 is CASRPMAGGAIQYF. The CDR3 DNA follows: TGTGCCAGTAGGCCCATGGCGGGCGGAGCCATTCAGTACTTC.

This clone was counted many times. J is TRBJ1-4 and V is TRBV30; tentative D call: TRBD1 (6 bases). The V gene's germline CDR1 is GTSNPN and CDR2 SVGIG (reference sequence). The ends were cut back, 2 bases at V and 0 bases at J, with 10 bases in the middle. CDR3 length: 15 residues. The CDR3 region is CAWSFSGATNEKLFF. CDR3 DNA: TGTGCCTGGAGTTTCTCAGGGGCAACTAATGAAAAACTGTTTTTT.

In its sample, this clone was seen a few times. The chain employs TRBV28 and TRBJ1-1; D is uncertain. This CDR3 contains 14 residues. Germline V gene sequence: CDR1 MDHEN, CDR2 SYDVKM. The V and J ends lost 6 bases and 1 base respectively, with 12 bases between them. The CDR3 loop reads CASSTPIANTEAFF. In DNA, the CDR3 is TGTGCCAGCAGCACCCCCATTGCGAACACTGAAGCTTTCTTT.

A few counts support this clone. This rearrangement joins TRBV7-2 to TRBJ2-7; perhaps TRBD1 as D (6 bases). The germline gives CDR1 SGHTA, CDR2 FQGNSA. The CDR3 extends over 14 amino acids. Trimming cost V 5 bases and J 6 bases, with 17 bases left between them. CDR3 region: CASSPYDRLSEQYF. The CDR3 nucleotides read TGTGCCAGCAGCCCATACGACAGGTTGAGCGAGCAGTACTTC.

The V call is TRBV21-1, the J call TRBJ2-1; TRBD2 reflects the table's D call only, with no check against the DNA. TRBV21-1 is a pseudogene segment. The CDR3 runs 18 residues. The CDR3 sequence is CANRRGLAGGSSYNEQFF. Written as DNA, the CDR3 is TGTGCCAACCGAAGAGGACTAGCGGGAGGGAGCTCCTACAATGAGCAGTTCTTC.

This chain joins TRBV11-2 and TRBJ2-5; 7 bases map to TRBD2. V shed 5 bases and J 4 bases; nucleotides not matched to a gene: 7. The CDR3 extends over 14 amino acids. Germline loops: CDR1 SGHAT, CDR2 FQNNGV. CDR3 coding DNA: TGTGCCAGCAGCCGCGGACTAGGGAGAGAGACCCAGTACTTC. This gives the protein CASSRGLGRETQYF.

The V and J genes are TRBV2 and TRBJ2-7; 12 nucleotides agree with TRBD2. The germline gives CDR1 SNHLY, CDR2 FYNNEI. V was clipped by 4 bases and J by 3 bases; unmatched bases: 4. This CDR3 comprises 15 residues. For the CDR3, the DNA is TGTGCCAGCAGTGGACTAGCGGGAGTGGGCTACGAGCAGTACTTC. This translates into CASSGLAGVGYEQYF.

The gene calls are TRBV27 and TRBJ1-2; TRBD1 might be the D (5 bases). V lost 3 bases and J 4 bases, leaving 15 bases between the germline ends. Per the germline V gene, CDR1 is MNHEY and CDR2 is SMNVEV (reference sequence). This CDR3 region has 15 residues. The CDR3 loop reads CASSFRREGFYGYTF. The DNA for the CDR3 is TGTGCCAGCAGTTTTAGGCGGGAGGGGTTCTATGGCTACACCTTC.

The chain carries TRBV5-1 and TRBJ2-7; D possibly corresponds to TRBD2 (7 bases). The ends were cut back, 0 bases at V and 9 bases at J, with 16 bases in the middle. Germline assignment: CDR1 SGHRS and CDR2 YFSETQ. This CDR3 contains 14 residues. CDR3 region: CASSLAGNREGQYF. DNA for the CDR3: TGCGCCAGCAGCTTGGCGGGAAACAGGGAGGGGCAGTACTTC.

The V gene is TRBV10-3, the J gene TRBJ2-3, with 7 bases that match TRBD2. The CDR3 has 15 residues. V trimming: 0 bases; J trimming: 6 bases; junction bases outside the gene matches: 6. CDR1 is ENHRY and CDR2 is SYGVKD in the germline V gene. The CDR3 region is CAISESDGRRDTQYF. DNA for the CDR3: TGTGCCATCAGTGAGTCTGACGGGAGGCGGGATACGCAGTATTTT.

This sequence joins TRBV6-1 and TRBJ1-5, with D possibly being TRBD1 (5 bases). This CDR3 region has 15 residues. Germline CDR1 is MNHNS and CDR2 is SASEGT. V was trimmed by 0 bases and J by 0 bases, leaving 6 bases between them. The CDR3 sequence: CASSEAGRSNQPQHF. The CDR3 DNA reads as TGTGCCAGCAGTGAAGCGGGGCGTAGCAATCAGCCCCAGCATTTT.